The source of this T cell receptor beta chain is a study of T-cell memory formation after mild COVID-19. Study-wide results and caveats: Clones which contracted sat mainly in CM and EM if CD4+, and in EMRA if CD8+. Contracting clones from day 15 to 85 had balanced CD4/CD8; later expanders favoured CD4+. In pre-infection memory, a portion of responding clones appeared, which suggested that cross-reactive memory joined.

A 5'RACE reaction primed in the constant segment made cDNA libraries of TCR alpha and TCR beta, and these carried sample barcodes and UMIs. In TCRdb, the 5' RACE reads were re-called with MiXCR into one record per CDR3 protein. The sample has under 250,000 distinct CDR3 sequences; 8.5% to 9.5% are singletons. In regard to this clonotype: Its antigen is as yet unknown.

V lost 3 bases, J lost 1 base, and 20 bases lay in between. The germline gives CDR1 SGHAT, CDR2 FQDESV (reference sequence). The length of the CDR3 is 18 residues. The TCR was taken from a man between 18 and 35 years old who had mild COVID-19 (a few samples of this study predate the infection). Cell type and time point are not known. The material sequenced was PBMCs or a T cell subset sorted from them (not recorded which). This rearrangement joins TRBV11-1 to TRBJ2-3, with D tentatively TRBD2 (7 bases). CDR3 region: CASSFPSRGGRGTDTQYF. The CDR3 bases are TGTGCCAGCAGCTTCCCCTCAAGGGGGGGGCGTGGCACAGATACGCAGTATTTT.